This entry lists 10 T cell receptor beta chains sequenced from one sample in a study of Ad26.COV2.S vaccination and SARS-CoV-2 variants. The repertoire was sequenced with immunoSEQ multiplex PCR; TCRdb's copy has only in-frame clones and lacks some. The sample lists more than 300,000 clones, more than 70% occurring once. Treatment reported: 19 received Ad26.COV2.S at low or high dose, single or two shots; a few received placebo; per-sample allocation not given. Sample collection was performed on day 63 after the first vaccine or placebo injection. The material sequenced was peripheral blood, taken in a trial of Ad26.COV2.S vaccine versus placebo. The receptor set was obtained from a person between 18 and 65 years old who received the Ad26.COV2.S COVID-19 vaccine or a placebo.

The rearrangement joins TRBV19 to TRBJ2-2, with 7 bases aligning to TRBD1. Unmatched junction bases numbered 3, after V lost 6 bases and J lost 2 bases. CDR1 is LNHDA and CDR2 is SQIVND in the germline V gene (reference sequence). The CDR3 length is 14 residues. The CDR3 region is CASRAGGNTGELFF. In DNA form, the CDR3 reads TGTGCCAGTAGGGCAGGGGGTAACACCGGGGAGCTGTTTTTT.

The J gene is TRBJ1-2, the V gene TRBV12-3 or TRBV12-4, with unresolved D. The germline V and J ends were trimmed by 3 bases and 4 bases, with 9 bases remaining between them. The CDR3 totals 13 residues. CDR3 DNA sequence: TGTGCCAGCAGTTTCCTCCCCGGCTATGGCTACACCTTC. Translated, it gives CASSFLPGYGYTF.

The chain combines TRBV5-6 with TRBJ1-5, with D unclear. CDR1 is SGHDT, CDR2 YYEEEE, per germline. Trimming shortened V by 3 bases and J by 10 bases, and 17 bases separated the two germline ends. The CDR3 has 14 amino acids. This chain's CDR3 is CASSSRGREPPQHF. CDR3 nucleotides: TGTGCCAGCAGCTCTAGAGGGAGGGAACCACCCCAGCATTTT.

This chain uses TRBV6-2 or TRBV6-3 with TRBJ1-2, with no clear D. V was shortened by 0 bases and J by 8 bases, with 10 bases between the two germline ends. CDR3 length: 13 amino acids. The V gene's germline CDR1 is MNHEY and CDR2 SVGEGT. This CDR3 is CASSYSRIHGYTF. CDR3 DNA sequence: TGTGCCAGCAGTTACTCGAGGATCCACGGCTACACCTTC.

In its sample, this clone was seen many times. The CDR3 protein is CASSPQGAGGELFF. CDR3 DNA sequence: TGTGCCAGCAGTCCTCAGGGGGCGGGCGGGGAGCTGTTTTTT. The chain links TRBV7-6 to TRBJ2-2; 8 nucleotides match TRBD1. This CDR3 has 14 residues. V dropped 6 bases and J dropped 7; count of bases not matched to a gene: 7. Germline lookup yields CDR1 SGHVS and CDR2 FNYEAQ.

The chain couples TRBV27 to TRBJ1-2; TRBD1 aligns across 7 bases. The CDR3 runs 12 residues. J gave up 8 bases and V 4 bases, and 4 bases lay outside the gene matches. The germline V gene has CDR1 MNHEY and CDR2 SMNVEV (reference sequence). The CDR3 spells CASSSRDSGYTF. The CDR3 DNA sequence: TGTGCCAGCAGTTCAAGGGACAGCGGCTACACCTTC.

The rearrangement uses TRBV2 and TRBJ1-1; maybe TRBD1 (6 bases). Deletions cut 6 bases from V and 0 bases from J, with 11 bases between. In germline, CDR1 is SNHLY, CDR2 FYNNEI. The CDR3 is made up of 14 amino acids. CDR3 coding DNA: TGTGCCAGCAGACAGGGAACCTTGAACACTGAAGCTTTCTTT. Protein sequence: CASRQGTLNTEAFF.

The CDR3: CATRPGAGTEAFF. The CDR3 nucleotides are TGTGCCACCCGGCCGGGGGCGGGTACTGAAGCTTTCTTT. The rearrangement links TRBV25-1 to TRBJ1-1; D is possibly TRBD1 (6 bases). CDR1 is MGHDK and CDR2 is SYGVNS in the germline V gene. The CDR3 contains 13 residues. Trimming stripped 10 bases from V and 5 bases from J, with 17 bases between.

The genes are TRBV9 and TRBJ2-7, with TRBD2 as a possible D gene (5 bases). The CDR3 runs to 13 residues. Germline CDR1 reads SGDLS; CDR2 reads YYNGEE. With 2 bases removed from V and 6 bases from J, the gap between germline ends came to 12 bases. This chain's CDR3 is CASSVGRWGEQYF. In DNA form, the CDR3 reads TGTGCCAGCAGCGTTGGGAGATGGGGCGAGCAGTACTTC.

This clone appeared a few times. V and J are TRBV30 and TRBJ1-6; D remains unclear. Deletions cut 6 bases from V and 4 bases from J, with 10 bases between. CDR1 and CDR2 (germline): GTSNPN, SVGIG (reference sequence). CDR3 length equals 13 residues. CDR3: CACVDGYNSPLHF. CDR3 DNA sequence: TGTGCCTGCGTCGACGGGTATAATTCACCCCTCCACTTT.